This T cell receptor (beta chain) was found in a study of sequential checkpoint blockade in melanoma. On the study more broadly: First-line arms were nivolumab then ipilimumab, or the reverse, randomized 1:1. After both sequences, patients received maintenance nivolumab.

The method was immunoSEQ multiplex PCR; TCRdb's version includes in-frame clones alone and lacks a portion of them. The sample holds 20,000 to 25,000 clones, roughly four fifths seen once. Sample treatment: randomized to nivolumab then ipilimumab (arm A) or the reverse (arm B). DNA-damaging chemotherapy had not been given to any patient beforehand. PBMC sorting kept live CD3+CD8+ cells without CD19 or CD56. CDR3 size: 14 residues. Germline V lookup: CDR1 SQVTM, CDR2 ANQGSEA. The germline V and J ends were trimmed by 6 bases and 2 bases, with 16 bases remaining between them. The V call is TRBV29-1, the J call TRBJ1-2; unclear D gene. The sequenced sample was CD8+ T cells sorted from blood (inferred from file names), obtained from a patient given nivolumab and ipilimumab in sequence. This clonotype originated in a human donor with melanoma. The CDR3 region has the DNA TGCAGCGTGGAGAAAGCGGGCGGGAACTATGGCTACACCTTC. This encodes CSVEKAGGNYGYTF.